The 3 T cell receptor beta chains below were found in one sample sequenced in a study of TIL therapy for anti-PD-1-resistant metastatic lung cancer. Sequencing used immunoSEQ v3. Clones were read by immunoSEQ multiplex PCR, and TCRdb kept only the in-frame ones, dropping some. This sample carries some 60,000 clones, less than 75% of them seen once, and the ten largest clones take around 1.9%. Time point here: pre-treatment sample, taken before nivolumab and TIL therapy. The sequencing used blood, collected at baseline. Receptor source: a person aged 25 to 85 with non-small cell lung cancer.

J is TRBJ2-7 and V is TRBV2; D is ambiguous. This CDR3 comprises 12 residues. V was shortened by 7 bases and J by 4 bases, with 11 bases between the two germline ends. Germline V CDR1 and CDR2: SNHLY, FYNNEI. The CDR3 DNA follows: TGTGCCAGCAAGTTCGCCGTTTACGAGCAGTACTTC. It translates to CASKFAVYEQYF.

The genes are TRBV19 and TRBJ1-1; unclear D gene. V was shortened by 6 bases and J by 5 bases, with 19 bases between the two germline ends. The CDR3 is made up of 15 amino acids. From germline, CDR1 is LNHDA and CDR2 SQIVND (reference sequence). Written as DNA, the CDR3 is TGTGCCAGTAGCCGAACCCCCCGCGGGGAAACTGAAGCTTTCTTT. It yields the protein CASSRTPRGETEAFF.

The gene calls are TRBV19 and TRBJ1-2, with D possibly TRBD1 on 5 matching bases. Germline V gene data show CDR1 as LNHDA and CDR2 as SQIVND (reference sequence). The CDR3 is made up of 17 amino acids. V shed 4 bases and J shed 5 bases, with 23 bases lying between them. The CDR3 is CASSSDEGQSAAYGYTF. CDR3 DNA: TGTGCCAGTAGTAGCGACGAAGGACAATCGGCCGCGTATGGCTACACCTTC.